This TCR beta chain emerged from a study of blood T cell repertoires in COVID-19. Study at large: Researchers got acute and convalescent COVID-19 samples from the United States, Italy and Spain. Sources were T cells, B-cell-depleted T cells, or PBMCs; the material itself was cDNA or gDNA.

CDR3 length: 16 amino acids. V lost 5 bases and J 0 bases, leaving 14 bases between the germline ends. Germline CDR1 and CDR2: LNHNV and YYDKDF (reference sequence). This clone was picked up one time. Original processing methods: Amplification of reference gene primers provided the estimated nucleated cell counts. Assay used: immunoSEQ multiplex PCR; TCRdb lists only in-frame clones, some missing. V and J calls and clone size come straight from that table; D and trimming were deduced from the DNA. Of 210,000 or so clones listed, around four fifths are singletons. The sample taken for sequencing was peripheral blood. The rearrangement uses TRBV15 and TRBJ2-1, with D perhaps matching TRBD2 (6 bases). The origin of this receptor is a woman aged 45-65 years with active or convalescent COVID-19. CDR3 amino acids: CATSPYPGSSYNEQFF. CDR3 sequence (DNA): TGTGCCACCAGCCCATATCCCGGGAGCTCCTACAATGAGCAGTTCTTC.